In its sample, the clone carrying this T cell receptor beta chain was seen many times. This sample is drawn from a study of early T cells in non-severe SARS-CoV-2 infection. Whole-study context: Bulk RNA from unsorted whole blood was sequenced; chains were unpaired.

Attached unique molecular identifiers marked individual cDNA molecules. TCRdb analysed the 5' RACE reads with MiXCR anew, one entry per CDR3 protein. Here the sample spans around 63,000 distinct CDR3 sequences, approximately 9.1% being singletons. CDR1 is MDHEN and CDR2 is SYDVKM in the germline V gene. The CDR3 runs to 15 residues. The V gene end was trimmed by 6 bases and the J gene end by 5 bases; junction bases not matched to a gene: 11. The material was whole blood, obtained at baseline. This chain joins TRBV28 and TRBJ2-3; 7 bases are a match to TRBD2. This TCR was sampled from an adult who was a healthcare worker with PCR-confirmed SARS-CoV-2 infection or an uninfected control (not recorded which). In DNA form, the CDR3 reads TGTGCCAGCAGCCTCCAAGCGGGAAGGGTAGATACGCAGTATTTT. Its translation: CASSLQAGRVDTQYF. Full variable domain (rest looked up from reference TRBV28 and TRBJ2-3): DVKVTQSSRYLVKRTGEKVFLECVQDMDHENMFWYRQDPGLGLRLIYFSYDVKMKEKGDIPEGYSVSREKKERFSLILESASTNQTSMYLCASSLQAGRVDTQYFGPGTRLTVL.